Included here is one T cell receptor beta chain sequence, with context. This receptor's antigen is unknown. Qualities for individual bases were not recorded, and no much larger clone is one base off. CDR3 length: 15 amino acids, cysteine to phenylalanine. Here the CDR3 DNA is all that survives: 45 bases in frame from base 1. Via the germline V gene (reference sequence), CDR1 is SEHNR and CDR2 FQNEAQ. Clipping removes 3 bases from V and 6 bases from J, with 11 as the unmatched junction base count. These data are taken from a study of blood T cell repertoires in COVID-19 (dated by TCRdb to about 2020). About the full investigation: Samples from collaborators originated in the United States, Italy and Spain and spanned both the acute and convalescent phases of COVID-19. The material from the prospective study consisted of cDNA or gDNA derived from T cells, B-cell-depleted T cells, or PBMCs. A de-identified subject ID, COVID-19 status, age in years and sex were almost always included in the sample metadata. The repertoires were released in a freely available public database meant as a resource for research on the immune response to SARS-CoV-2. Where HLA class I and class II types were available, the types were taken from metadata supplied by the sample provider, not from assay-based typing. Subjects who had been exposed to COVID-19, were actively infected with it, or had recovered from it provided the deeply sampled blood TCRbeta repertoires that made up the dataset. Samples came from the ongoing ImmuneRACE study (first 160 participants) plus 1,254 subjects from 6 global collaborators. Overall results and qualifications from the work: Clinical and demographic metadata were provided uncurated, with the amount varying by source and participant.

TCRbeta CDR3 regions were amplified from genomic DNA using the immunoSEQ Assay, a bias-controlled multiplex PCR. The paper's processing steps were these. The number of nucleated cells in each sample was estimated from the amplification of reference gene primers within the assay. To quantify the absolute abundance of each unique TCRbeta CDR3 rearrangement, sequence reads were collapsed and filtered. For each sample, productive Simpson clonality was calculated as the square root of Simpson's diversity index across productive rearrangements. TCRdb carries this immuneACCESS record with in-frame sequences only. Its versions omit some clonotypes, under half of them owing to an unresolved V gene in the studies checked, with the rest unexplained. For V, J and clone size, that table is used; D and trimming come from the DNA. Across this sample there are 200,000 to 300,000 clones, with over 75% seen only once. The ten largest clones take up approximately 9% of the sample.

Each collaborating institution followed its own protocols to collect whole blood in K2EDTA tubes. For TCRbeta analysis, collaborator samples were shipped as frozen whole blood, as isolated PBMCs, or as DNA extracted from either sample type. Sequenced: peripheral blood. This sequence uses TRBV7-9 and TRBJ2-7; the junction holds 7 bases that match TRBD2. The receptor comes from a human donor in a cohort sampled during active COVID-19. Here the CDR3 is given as CASSFGGGLPVEQYF. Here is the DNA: TGTGCCAGCAGCTTTGGGGGAGGGCTCCCCGTCGAGCAGTACTTC.